This T cell receptor beta chain was captured in a study of OX40 agonist ivuxolimab in advanced cancers. Study observations and caveats: Compared with CD4+, CD8+ T cells on average had more expanded clones. The CD4+ and CD8+ T cells in the blood had expanded clonally by week 6 at 0.1 to 3.0 mg/kg.

Only in-frame clones appear in the TCRdb table, and some are missing; sequencing was by immunoSEQ multiplex PCR. The sample comprises approximately 12,000 clones, roughly two thirds of which are singletons, and 20% to 30% rests with the top ten. This clone has more than one count but fewer than ten. The antigen is not known. At the DNA level, this CDR3 is encoded by other sequences in the same sample as well. CDR3 size: 12 residues. V lost 0 bases and J lost 6, with 7 bases in between. Germline CDR1 is SGHRS and CDR2 is YFSETQ. No patient had autoimmune disease or received systemic immunosuppression. Peripheral blood came from all dose cohorts at three timepoints.

Source: CD4+ or CD8+ T cells sorted from blood, taken in a trial of the OX40 agonist ivuxolimab. The chain uses TRBV5-1 and TRBJ2-7; either TRBD1 or TRBD2 may fit D (5 bases each). The clonotype was recovered from an adult with an advanced solid tumor such as melanoma, head and neck, liver or kidney cancer. The CDR3 reads CASSLAGTEQYF. The CDR3 coding sequence is TGCGCCAGCAGCTTGGCGGGGACCGAGCAGTACTTC.